The present entry profiles one TCR beta chain with its context. The antigen it recognizes is unknown. One base away there is no much larger clone; base qualities are not given. The sample was run on an Illumina MiSeq. Multiplex PCR with BIOMED2 TRB-A/B primer pools was used to amplify the TRB rearrangements. Two consecutive PCRs added Illumina-compatible adapters and 7-nucleotide sample barcodes to the amplicons. All library PCRs used Phusion HS II polymerase. The amplicons were purified from gel with the NucleoSpin Gel and PCR Clean-up kit, measured on Qubit, and then pooled at roughly 3.7 nM. Before Illumina next-generation sequencing, the quality of the amplicon pool was assessed on an Agilent 2100 Bioanalyzer. Regarding the original processing steps: MiXCR 3.0.8 with the default MiXCR reference library was used to annotate TRB rearrangements. Non-productive reads and sequences with fewer than 2 reads were removed, and every unique CDR3 nucleotide sequence was treated as one clone. R 3.5.1 was used to calculate clonality, diversity, richness and V-J gene usage. GLIPH2 was used to cluster TCRs based on CDR3 similarity, and OLGA was used to calculate the generation probabilities. Only GLIPH2 clusters with at least four unique TCR clonotypes present in at least three individuals were retained. The public sequencing data were trimmed at Q25 with fastp and processed into clonotypes with MiXCR by TCRdb, which kept only in-frame beta chains. Each record represents a unique CDR3 protein, reported with the most common genes and DNA among its rows. TCRdb's processing, not the authors' own work, is the source of the V and J calls. The sample contains approximately 9,100 distinct CDR3 sequences, roughly 30% of them found a single time. The top ten clonotypes cover about 5.5% of the sample.

The data belong to a study of T and B cells in COVID-19 patients (dated by TCRdb to about 2020). Regarding the study in general: In this study, adaptive immunity was profiled in COVID-19 patients who either had active infection or had recovered, using TRB and IGH repertoire sequencing of peripheral blood. A recovered cohort included more than 15 patients who provided approximately 20 samples, and most of these patients had mild to moderate COVID-19 treated on an outpatient basis. Patients in the recovered cohort had a median age of almost 35 years, compared with 67 years for patients in the active-infection cohort. Of the 20 patients in the active-infection cohort, about a dozen were critically ill and needed mechanical ventilation or ECMO. Comorbidities linked to unfavorable COVID-19 outcome were present in 18 of 20 patients in the active-infection cohort. The repository of TCR and BCR sequences included over 55 time points from 37 patients, and more than 7.5 million TCR sequences were analysed. A couple of patients belonged to both the recovered and active cohorts because samples were available from active disease and after recovery. Repertoire analyses used an age-matched reference group of approximately 40 healthy donors who were negative for COVID-19 antibodies as the comparison. As many as 9 follow-up blood samples were taken per patient, and some of the samples covered different disease stages within the same individual.

From a lookup of the germline V gene (reference sequence), CDR1 and CDR2 are SGHNT and YYREEE. V lost 4 bases and J lost 4 bases, and the count of bases not matched to a germline gene is 9. The CDR3, from cysteine to phenylalanine, totals 16 residues. Only the CDR3 DNA stays, 48 bases, in frame from base 1. The research as a whole found: The size of the cohort was considered insufficient for assessing HLA contributions to COVID-19 susceptibility or severity. TRB repertoires were found to be highly clonal in active COVID-19, whereas diversity and richness at recovery were found to rise above healthy donor levels. In patients with COVID-19, the usage of TRBV/TRBJ genes was reported to be strongly skewed. Specific T cell subsets (CD4+/Treg/CD8+) and sorted SARS-CoV-2-responsive or tetramer+ T cells had not yet been sequenced, and these experiments were ongoing. The recovered cohort had 2,400 or so exclusive TCR clusters, including over 30 low-pGen clusters. Blood samples from mildly ill patients during symptoms and early samples from severe cases were scarce. Prospective validation of the reported TCR clusters was stated to be required before clinical use.

Genomic DNA extracted from blood was used in amounts of about 250-550 ng for amplification of TRB repertoires. Sequencing was carried out using blood. This clonotype was obtained from a human donor who had recovered from COVID-19. The chain is assembled from TRBV5-4 and TRBJ2-2, with 8 central nucleotides matching TRBD2. This receptor carries the CDR3 CASSDRGGRLTGELFF. The sequence in DNA is TGTGCCAGCAGCGATCGGGGGGGCCGGCTCACCGGGGAGCTGTTTTTT.